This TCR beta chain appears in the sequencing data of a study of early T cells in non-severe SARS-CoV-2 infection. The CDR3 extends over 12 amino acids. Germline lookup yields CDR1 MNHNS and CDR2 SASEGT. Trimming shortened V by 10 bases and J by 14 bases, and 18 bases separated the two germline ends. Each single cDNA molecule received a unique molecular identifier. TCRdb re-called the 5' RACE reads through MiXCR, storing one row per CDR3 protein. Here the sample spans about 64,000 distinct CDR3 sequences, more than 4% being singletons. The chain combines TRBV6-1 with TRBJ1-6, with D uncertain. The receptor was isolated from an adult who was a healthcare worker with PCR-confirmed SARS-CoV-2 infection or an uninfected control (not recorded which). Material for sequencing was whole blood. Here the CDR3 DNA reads TGTGCCATCCTTCTAGAATCCAAAACCCTCCACTTT. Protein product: CAILLESKTLHF.